Presented here are 3 T cell receptor beta chains from one specimen sequenced in a study of T cell clones after liver transplantation. Generated by immunoSEQ multiplex PCR, the TCRdb table keeps only in-frame clones and is missing some. The data show 20,000 to 30,000 clones, with around two thirds seen just once and 2.5% to 3% held by the top ten. Sequences were derived from CD4+ T cells from blood, sampled before liver transplant. The source of these receptors is a human donor who received a liver transplant.

The gene calls are TRBV5-6 and TRBJ2-7; D not resolved. The V gene lost 0 bases and the J gene lost 7 bases, with 17 bases spanning the gap. The CDR3 has 15 amino acids. Germline CDR1 is SGHDT and CDR2 is YYEEEE. CDR3 in amino acids: CASSLEDNLRLEQYF. The CDR3 nucleotides read TGTGCCAGCAGCTTGGAAGACAACCTTCGCCTGGAGCAGTACTTC. Together with reference TRBV5-6 and TRBJ2-7, the CDR3 gives the full variable domain: DAGVTQSPTHLIKTRGQQVTLRCSPKSGHDTVSWYQQALGQGPQFIFQYYEEEERQRGNFPDRFSGHQFPNYSSELNVNALLLGDSALYLCASSLEDNLRLEQYFGPGTRLTVT.

The CDR3 protein is CATSRDTDTQYF. Here the CDR3 DNA reads TGTGCCACCAGCAGAGACACAGATACGCAGTATTTT. The chain employs TRBV15 and TRBJ2-3; no reliable D call. V gave up 0 bases and J gave up 2 bases, with 0 bases separating them. Germline V gives CDR1 LNHNV, CDR2 YYDKDF (reference sequence). This CDR3 is 12 amino acids long.

The V gene is TRBV19, the J gene TRBJ2-7; possibly TRBD1 or TRBD2 for D (7 bases each). CDR1 and CDR2 (germline): LNHDA, SQIVND (reference sequence). This CDR3 contains 21 residues. Trimming cost V 1 base and J 0 bases, with 28 bases left between them. The CDR3 region is CASSIGGEGAASGRSSYEQYV. CDR3 DNA sequence: TGTGCCAGTAGTATAGGAGGGGAGGGGGCGGCTAGCGGAAGGAGCTCCTACGAGCAGTACGTC.